The 15 T cell receptor beta chains reported below all come from one sample, sequenced in a study of control samples from healthy donors and cancer patients (dated by TCRdb to 2018 to 2020). The protocol used for the library was the immunoSEQ multiplex PCR assay. TCRdb holds this immuneACCESS table with in-frame rearrangements only. Some clones are missing; in checked studies, unresolved V genes explain under half, and the rest has no known cause. Counted in this sample were roughly 190,000 clones; 91% of them appeared once. Of the sample, about 1.6% is held by the ten largest clones. Sequenced material: blood. Receptors originate from a woman aged 25 to 39 in good health.

V is TRBV6-5 and J is TRBJ2-5; 8 bases agree with TRBD2. Trimming took 6 bases from V and 1 from J; bases not matched to a gene: 7. The CDR3 has 15 amino acids. Germline-derived CDR1 and CDR2 are MNHEY and SVGAGI. CDR3 region: CASRRVSGAQETQYF. The CDR3 nucleotides are TGTGCCAGCAGACGGGTTAGCGGGGCCCAAGAGACCCAGTACTTC.

The chain couples TRBV10-1 to TRBJ2-1; TRBD1 aligns across 10 bases. Germline trimming cut 5 bases from V and 6 bases from J; bases unmatched to any gene: 4. The CDR3 has 14 residues. Per germline, CDR1 WNHNN and CDR2 SYGVQD (reference sequence). The CDR3 DNA follows: TGCGCCAGCAGTAGGACAGGGGGTCCCAATGAGCAGTTCTTC. Its translation: CASSRTGGPNEQFF.

The V and J genes are TRBV9 and TRBJ1-1; 8 bases line up with TRBD1. The V segment lost 4 bases and the J segment 4 bases; nucleotides outside the gene matches: 6. Germline CDR1 reads SGDLS; CDR2 reads YYNGEE. This CDR3 has 14 residues. The CDR3: CASSLGQGGTEAFF. CDR3 coding DNA: TGTGCCAGCAGCCTCGGACAGGGTGGCACTGAAGCTTTCTTT.

This sequence joins TRBV28 and TRBJ1-2; possibly TRBD1 for D (6 bases). The CDR3 consists of 12 residues. CDR1 MDHEN and CDR2 SYDVKM come from the germline V gene. Trimming left V 1 base short and J 6 bases short, with 6 bases between. The CDR3 region has the DNA TGTGCCAGCAGTTTATACAGGGATGGCTACACCTTC. Protein sequence: CASSLYRDGYTF.

The rearrangement links TRBV25-1 to TRBJ2-5; D possibly corresponds to TRBD2 (5 bases). The V end lost 0 bases, the J end lost 5 bases, and 13 bases lay between the germline ends. CDR3 length: 15 amino acids. The V gene's germline CDR1 is MGHDK and CDR2 SYGVNS. The CDR3, as DNA: TGTGCCAGCAGTGAATACGGCAGGAGGAGGGAGACCCAGTACTTC. Translating gives CASSEYGRRRETQYF. The full variable domain, in which reference TRBV25-1 and TRBJ2-5 provide the parts outside the CDR3, is EADIYQTPRYLVIGTGKKITLECSQTMGHDKMYWYQQDPGMELHLIHYSYGVNSTEKGDLSSESTVSRIRTEHFPLTLESARPSHTSQYLCASSEYGRRRETQYFGPGTRLLVL.

V is TRBV19 and J is TRBJ1-4; possibly TRBD1 for D (5 bases). In germline, CDR1 is LNHDA, CDR2 SQIVND (reference sequence). Trimming stripped 5 bases from V and 4 bases from J, with 11 bases between. This CDR3 comprises 14 residues. The CDR3 DNA reads TGTGCCAGTAGTGGGGACGGAATTAATGAAAAACTGTTTTTT. It translates to CASSGDGINEKLFF.

This chain uses TRBV2 with TRBJ2-2; a weak D match, TRBD2 (5 bases). Germline loops: CDR1 SNHLY, CDR2 FYNNEI. V was clipped by 5 bases and J by 6 bases, with 13 bases between them. The CDR3 length is 14 residues. CDR3 residues: CASSRERTSGELFF. CDR3 sequence (DNA): TGTGCCAGCAGTCGGGAAAGGACGTCCGGGGAGCTGTTTTTT. Based on the CDR3 plus reference TRBV2 and TRBJ2-2, the full variable domain is EPEVTQTPSHQVTQMGQEVILRCVPISNHLYFYWYRQILGQKVEFLVSFYNNEISEKSEIFDDQFSVERPDGSNFTLKIRSTKLEDSAMYFCASSRERTSGELFFGEGSRLTVL.

The chain joins TRBV10-3 to TRBJ1-5; D uncertain. CDR1 and CDR2 (germline): ENHRY, SYGVKD. The CDR3 has 13 amino acids. V lost 3 bases and J lost 3, with 6 bases in between. This chain's CDR3 is CAISEGINQPQHF. CDR3 DNA: TGTGCCATCAGTGAAGGCATCAATCAGCCCCAGCATTTT.

The V gene is TRBV6-1, the J gene TRBJ2-7, with 8 bases matching TRBD1. Losses at the gene ends were 3 bases for V and 9 bases for J; bases not matched to a gene: 7. The CDR3 is made up of 13 amino acids. From germline, CDR1 is MNHNS and CDR2 SASEGT. CDR3: CASSDGTGQGQYF. The CDR3 DNA follows: TGTGCCAGCAGTGACGGGACAGGCCAAGGGCAGTACTTC.

This clone appeared a single time. The rearrangement uses TRBV19 and TRBJ1-2; perhaps TRBD1 as D (6 bases). CDR3 length: 15 amino acids. CDR1 LNHDA and CDR2 SQIVND come from the germline V gene (reference sequence). V gave up 7 bases and J gave up 6 bases, with 21 bases separating them. DNA for the CDR3: TGTGCCAGTACGGACCCGGGACAAGGGGCCGATGGCTACACCTTC. Its translation is CASTDPGQGADGYTF.

This clone came up a few times. The chain combines TRBV3-1 (or the pseudogene TRBV3-2) with TRBJ2-7; 8 bases line up with TRBD1. V trimming: 2 bases; J trimming: 7 bases; junction bases outside the gene matches: 7. CDR1 is LGHDT, CDR2 YNNKEL, per germline (reference sequence). The CDR3 consists of 14 residues. In DNA, the CDR3 is TGTGCCAGCAGCCAACAGGGGGCGCTGGGAGAGCAGTACTTC. It yields the protein CASSQQGALGEQYF.

The V call is TRBV3-1 (or the pseudogene TRBV3-2), the J call TRBJ2-7; no clear D. V lost 6 bases and J lost 6, with 15 bases in between. This CDR3 region has 13 residues. Germline CDR1 and CDR2: LGHDT and YNNKEL (reference sequence). The DNA of the CDR3 is TGTGCCAGCAGTCCTTTAACTGGTGCCGAGCAGTACTTC. Residues: CASSPLTGAEQYF.

This chain connects TRBV10-1 to TRBJ1-3; possible D gene TRBD1, 6 bases. The germline gives CDR1 WNHNN, CDR2 SYGVQD (reference sequence). The CDR3 contains 14 residues. V dropped 6 bases and J dropped 0 bases, with 9 bases sitting between them. This CDR3 is CASSGTISGNTIYF. The CDR3 nucleotides are TGCGCCAGCAGCGGGACAATCTCTGGAAACACCATATATTTT.

This clone appeared once. This rearrangement joins TRBV3-1 (or the pseudogene TRBV3-2) to TRBJ2-7, with D maybe TRBD1 (7 bases). CDR1 is LGHDT and CDR2 is YNNKEL in the germline V gene (reference sequence). V lost 4 bases and J 1 base, leaving 17 bases between the germline ends. This CDR3 contains 16 residues. CDR3 coding DNA: TGTGCCAGCAGCCGTGGTATTGCGGGACAGTCCTACGAGCAGTACTTC. It encodes CASSRGIAGQSYEQYF.

This sequence joins TRBV29-1 and TRBJ1-3; no clear D gene. Trimming removed 4 bases from V and 0 bases from J, with 13 bases in between. This CDR3 spans 15 amino acids. CDR1 SQVTM and CDR2 ANQGSEA come from the germline V gene. The CDR3 DNA sequence: TGCAGCGTTGCCGATGGGTCCTCCTCTGGAAACACCATATATTTT. Its protein is CSVADGSSSGNTIYF.